The present entry profiles one TCR beta chain with its context. Its cognate antigen is unknown. Germline V CDR1 and CDR2: SGDLS, YYNGEE. This CDR3 spans 15 amino acids. V lost 2 bases, J lost 5 bases, and 16 bases lay in between. Naive CD8 cells lacked CD45RO, underwent positive selection for CCR7 and left out terminally differentiated effector memory CD45RA+ cells. Several immunoSEQ plates held equal portions of the genomic DNA taken from each subset. It was about 190 ng DNA, about 30,000 T cell genomes, that sorted-subset replicate PCRs used. Using immunoSEQ multiplex PCR, the repertoire was profiled, and TCRdb retains in-frame clones only, with some absent. The repertoire holds 2 million to 2.5 million clones, with approximately 94% as singletons. The record originates from a study of shared clonotypes between healthy human individuals. As for the study in general: Per donor, three plates held CD4 naive cells, three held CD4 memory, two held CD8 naive and one held CD8 memory.

General study points: Estimated richness was generally greater in naive than memory subsets.

The sequence derives from a man younger than 35 in good health. Some clones in this sample may be carry-over from other donors' samples. V gene TRBV9 combines with J gene TRBJ1-1; D unclear. The sequencing sample was made of naive CD8+ T cells from PBMCs. As DNA, the CDR3 is TGTGCCAGCAGCGTTCTTACCTCAGGATGGACTGAAGCTTTCTTT. Its protein product is CASSVLTSGWTEAFF.